A selection of T cell receptor beta chains follows, all from one sample in a study of memory CD4+ T cells and cytomegalovirus serostatus. Only in-frame clones appear in the TCRdb table, and some are missing; sequencing was by immunoSEQ multiplex PCR. The table has 56,000 or so clones, about 81% seen once. Sequencing was carried out using memory CD4+ T cells from blood. The receptors were sampled from an adult in good health and CMV-seronegative. CDR3s include the opening cysteine and the closing phenylalanine or tryptophan. Each record gives: clone size, J gene, V gene, D gene, CDR3 DNA, CDR3 protein. D genes are given only for firm matches. Only part of the rows carry a size: once, few, many, or a class if the clone is expanded.

abundance: few
j_gene: TRBJ1-1
v_gene: TRBV19
d_gene: TRBD1
CDR3nt: TGTGCCAGTAGTATACTTGACAGGGGGCGGACTGAAGCTTTCTTT
CDR3aa: CASSILDRGRTEAFF

abundance: .
j_gene: TRBJ1-1
v_gene: TRBV7-9
d_gene: .
CDR3nt: TGTGCCAGCAGCTTTTCGCCGGGGCTGAACACTGAAGCTTTCTTT
CDR3aa: CASSFSPGLNTEAFF

abundance: .
j_gene: TRBJ1-5
v_gene: TRBV6-1
d_gene: .
CDR3nt: TGCGCCAGCAAAACCTTTAGCAATCAGCCCCAGCATTTT
CDR3aa: CASKTFSNQPQHF

abundance: few
j_gene: TRBJ1-5
v_gene: TRBV4-2
d_gene: TRBD1
CDR3nt: TGTGCCAGCAGCCAAGGACAGGGATTCAGTCAGCCCCAGCATTTT
CDR3aa: CASSQGQGFSQPQHF

abundance: once
j_gene: TRBJ1-2
v_gene: TRBV6-6
d_gene: .
CDR3nt: TGTGCCAGCAGCCCGTTGACTCTGGGAAGCGGCTACACCTTC
CDR3aa: CASSPLTLGSGYTF

abundance: .
j_gene: TRBJ2-1
v_gene: TRBV5-1
d_gene: TRBD2
CDR3nt: TGCGCCAGCAGGACTAGCGGGGTTTACAATGAGCAGTTCTTC
CDR3aa: CASRTSGVYNEQFF

abundance: few
j_gene: TRBJ2-5
v_gene: TRBV28
d_gene: .
CDR3nt: TGTGCCAGCGGCGCAGGGCAAGAGACCCAGTACTTC
CDR3aa: CASGAGQETQYF

abundance: .
j_gene: TRBJ1-5
v_gene: TRBV5-4
d_gene: TRBD1
CDR3nt: TGTGCCAGCAGCGCGGGGACAGGGGCGAATCAGCCCCAGCATTTT
CDR3aa: CASSAGTGANQPQHF

abundance: once
j_gene: TRBJ2-7
v_gene: TRBV18
d_gene: .
CDR3nt: TGTGCCAGCTCACCACTGGCGACGGGAGAGCAGTACTTC
CDR3aa: CASSPLATGEQYF

abundance: .
j_gene: TRBJ2-2
v_gene: TRBV9
d_gene: .
CDR3nt: TGTGCCAGCAGCTTCCGCCCCACCGGGGAGCTGTTTTTT
CDR3aa: CASSFRPTGELFF

abundance: .
j_gene: TRBJ1-2
v_gene: TRBV6-5
d_gene: TRBD1
CDR3nt: TGTGCCAGCAGAGATGACAGGGTCTTCTATGGCTACACCTTC
CDR3aa: CASRDDRVFYGYTF

abundance: .
j_gene: TRBJ2-3
v_gene: TRBV28
d_gene: .
CDR3nt: TGTGCCAGCCGGAACTACTTTACTAGCACAGATACGCAGTATTTT
CDR3aa: CASRNYFTSTDTQYF

abundance: once
j_gene: TRBJ2-5
v_gene: TRBV12-2
d_gene: .
CDR3nt: TGTGCAAGTCGCTTAGGAGATGGGCTAGCGGGTATACAAGAGACCCAGTACTTC
CDR3aa: CASRLGDGLAGIQETQYF

abundance: .
j_gene: TRBJ2-7
v_gene: TRBV6-1
d_gene: TRBD1
CDR3nt: TGTGCCAGTTGCCCCGGGACAGCCAACTACGAGCAGTACTTC
CDR3aa: CASCPGTANYEQYF

abundance: .
j_gene: TRBJ2-5
v_gene: TRBV9
d_gene: TRBD1
CDR3nt: TGTGCCAGCAGCTCCTACAGGGGCCCGCAAGAGACCCAGTACTTC
CDR3aa: CASSSYRGPQETQYF

abundance: .
j_gene: TRBJ1-1
v_gene: TRBV5-4
d_gene: .
CDR3nt: TGTGCCAGCAGCTTGGGACAGCGACAGACGAACACTGAAGCTTTCTTT
CDR3aa: CASSLGQRQTNTEAFF